This TCR beta chain was sequenced during a study of T cell repertoires in cytomegalovirus infection. Study context: Public TCR beta signature analysis indicated the presence of both CMV infection and matching HLA type.

There are a few counts of this clonotype. The CDR3 spans 17 residues. The trim removed 4 bases at V and 4 bases at J, leaving 11 bases unmatched. From the reads, TCRdb called clonotypes with MiXCR, one entry per CDR3 protein. This table holds around 450,000 distinct CDR3 sequences, around 32% found once. The sample was PBMCs. This TCR was recovered from a human donor in good health (CMV status not recorded). Some clones in this sample may be carry-over from other donors' samples. The chain is built from TRBV12-3 or TRBV12-4 and TRBJ2-2; the match to TRBD2 covers 8 bases. CDR3 DNA: TGTGCCAGCAGTTCCGGGGGGGGCAGGAAGGGCACCGGGGAGCTGTTTTTT. Translation: CASSSGGGRKGTGELFF.